This T cell receptor beta chain was captured in a study of blood T cell repertoires in COVID-19. On the study more broadly: T cells, B-cell-depleted T cells, or PBMCs supplied cDNA or gDNA.

Study processing details: Estimated nucleated cell counts came from reference gene primer amplification. Clones were sequenced by immunoSEQ multiplex PCR, and TCRdb holds only the in-frame ones, with some missing. The DNA gave D and trimming, while V, J and clone size come from that table. Among some 290,000 clones listed, around 87% were seen once. V trimming: 3 bases; J trimming: 8 bases; junction bases outside the gene matches: 17. The germline V gene encodes CDR1 LGHNA and CDR2 YSLEER. The CDR3 contains 17 residues. In regard to this clone: The same CDR3 can be traced to other DNA sequences in this sample.

The chain joins TRBV4-3 to TRBJ2-7; 9 nucleotides agree with TRBD2. Material for sequencing was peripheral blood. The TCR sequence derives from a man younger than 35 with active or convalescent COVID-19. The CDR3 here is CASSHGRGGLAGPKQYF. The CDR3 DNA follows: TGCGCCAGCAGCCATGGGCGGGGGGGACTCGCGGGGCCAAAGCAGTACTTC.